A selection of T cell receptor beta chains follows, all from one sample in a study of T cell repertoires in cytomegalovirus infection. MiXCR, applied by TCRdb to the reads, yields one record per CDR3 protein. The sample holds approximately 590,000 distinct CDR3 sequences; around 40% are singletons and the top ten take about half. What these receptors recognize is not known. Sequenced here: cultured PBMCs, sampled from culture after CMV antigen stimulation. The receptors derive from a human donor in good health (CMV status not recorded). Some clones in this sample may be carry-over from other donors' samples. Each CDR3 is given with its conserved first and last residue. A D gene is named only where the DNA matches it firmly. Not all rows give a size; the values are once, few, many and, for expanded clones, a class.

>few|19|TRBV20-1|TRBD1|TRBJ2-1
CSARTGDSAYLSSYNEQFF
TGCAGTGCTAGGACCGGGGACAGCGCATACCTTAGCTCCTACAATGAGCAGTTCTTC
>few|18|TRBV6-1|TRBD2|TRBJ2-7
CASSPDGGGRLSLYEQYF
TGTGCCAGCAGTCCGGACGGGGGGGGGCGTCTCTCCCTCTACGAGCAGTACTTC
>.|16|TRBV15|.|TRBJ2-1
CATSPDSASALNEQFF
TGTGCCACCAGCCCAGATTCGGCCTCCGCACTCAATGAGCAGTTCTTC
>.|15|TRBV12-3/TRBV12-4|TRBD1|TRBJ2-1
CASSFQGVSYNEQFF
TGTGCCAGCAGCTTCCAGGGGGTCTCCTACAATGAGCAGTTCTTC
>few|15|TRBV7-2|TRBD1|TRBJ1-1
CASRPSPGGDTEAFF
TGTGCCAGCAGGCCATCTCCAGGGGGTGACACTGAAGCTTTCTTT
>.|15|TRBV28|.|TRBJ2-7
CASSPPIRSSYEQYF
TGTGCCAGCAGCCCCCCAATTAGGAGCTCCTACGAGCAGTACTTC
>.|15|TRBV4-3|TRBD2|TRBJ2-7
CASSHYSGSSYEQYF
TGCGCCAGCAGCCACTACAGCGGGAGCTCCTACGAGCAGTACTTC
>many|14|TRBV5-4|TRBD1|TRBJ2-1
CASSHRGRFNEQFF
TGTGCCAGCAGCCACAGGGGGCGCTTCAATGAGCAGTTCTTC
>.|16|TRBV15|.|TRBJ1-1
CATSKWQGLTNTEAFF
TGTGCCACCAGCAAATGGCAGGGTTTGACGAACACTGAAGCTTTCTTT
>.|15|TRBV7-9|TRBD1|TRBJ2-3
CASSPLGQGADTQYF
TGTGCCAGCAGCCCACTGGGACAGGGGGCAGATACGCAGTATTTT
>few|16|TRBV6-1|TRBD2|TRBJ2-5
CASAKRGGTLQETQYF
TGTGCCAGCGCCAAGCGGGGGGGGACCTTACAAGAGACCCAGTACTTC
>.|15|TRBV7-9|.|TRBJ2-5
CASSLNTQPQETQYF
TGTGCCAGCAGCTTAAACACGCAGCCTCAAGAGACCCAGTACTTC
>.|14|TRBV7-2|TRBD2|TRBJ2-7
CARSLGRTSAEQYF
TGTGCCCGCAGCTTAGGGAGAACTAGCGCCGAGCAGTACTTC
>.|16|TRBV10-3|TRBD2|TRBJ2-5
CAISDFSRGAGETQYF
TGTGCCATCAGTGATTTTTCGCGGGGGGCAGGAGAGACCCAGTACTTC
>.|12|TRBV28|.|TRBJ1-6
CASSLFGGDNHF
TGTGCCAGCAGTTTATTCGGGGGAGATAACCACTTT
>few|17|TRBV12-3/TRBV12-4|TRBD1|TRBJ1-1
CASSSRDRGRMDTEAFF
TGTGCCAGCAGTTCCCGGGACAGGGGGCGAATGGACACTGAAGCTTTCTTT
>.|14|TRBV29-1|.|TRBJ2-3
CSVVEGQPTDTQYF
TGCAGCGTAGTGGAGGGACAGCCCACAGATACGCAGTATTTT
>.|14|TRBV20-1|.|TRBJ1-4
CSARDKGSGEKLFF
TGCAGTGCTAGAGATAAGGGTTCCGGTGAAAAACTGTTTTTT
>.|13|TRBV4-1|.|TRBJ2-3
CASSQGRGNTQYF
TGCGCCAGCAGCCAAGGAAGAGGAAATACGCAGTATTTT
>few|17|TRBV2|.|TRBJ2-6
CASLTRRGVSGANVLTF
TGTGCCAGCTTGACCCGCCGTGGGGTATCTGGGGCCAACGTCCTGACTTTC
>few|14|TRBV6-5|.|TRBJ1-3
CASSLIGTGNTIYF
TGTGCCAGCAGCTTAATCGGGACAGGAAACACCATATATTTT
>.|13|TRBV7-6|.|TRBJ2-1
CASTVGPYNEQFF
TGTGCCAGCACGGTGGGTCCCTACAATGAGCAGTTCTTC
>once|14|TRBV6-8|TRBD2|TRBJ2-7
CASSGGTSPREQYF
TGTGCCAGCAGTGGGGGGACTAGCCCCCGGGAGCAGTACTTC
>few|16|TRBV6-2/TRBV6-3|.|TRBJ2-1
CASRKDSLSSYNEQFF
TGTGCCAGCAGAAAAGACTCGTTGAGCTCCTACAATGAGCAGTTCTTC
>few|16|TRBV19|TRBD1|TRBJ2-2
CASSRSQGAITGELFF
TGTGCCAGTAGCCGGAGCCAGGGGGCGATCACCGGGGAGCTGTTTTTT
>few|16|TRBV7-2|TRBD2|TRBJ2-7
CASSHGPGLAAYEQYF
TGTGCCAGCAGCCACGGACCGGGACTAGCGGCCTACGAGCAGTACTTC
>few|14|TRBV28|TRBD1|TRBJ2-3
CASGLKGATDTQYF
TGTGCCAGCGGGTTGAAGGGGGCCACAGATACGCAGTATTTT
>.|12|TRBV19|TRBD2|TRBJ2-1
CASSLAGGLLFF
TGTGCCAGTAGTCTAGCGGGAGGGCTTCTGTTCTTC
>many|15|TRBV5-1|TRBD2|TRBJ2-7
CASSSGLAGAYEQYF
TGTGCCAGCAGCTCGGGACTAGCGGGGGCCTACGAGCAGTACTTC
>.|13|TRBV9|.|TRBJ2-5
CASSSVGVETQYF
TGTGCCAGCAGCAGCGTGGGGGTCGAGACCCAGTACTTC
>few|14|TRBV4-2|.|TRBJ1-1
CASSQDDQGYEAFF
TGTGCCAGCAGCCAAGATGACCAGGGATATGAAGCTTTCTTT
>few|15|TRBV7-2|TRBD1|TRBJ1-5
CASLRDSYSNQPQHF
TGTGCCAGCCTCCGGGACAGCTATAGCAATCAGCCCCAGCATTTT
>.|12|TRBV4-1|.|TRBJ2-5
CASSGSDGTQYF
TGCGCCAGCAGCGGATCCGACGGGACCCAGTACTTC
>few|17|TRBV6-6|.|TRBJ2-2
CASSYSKSGIGPGELFF
TGTGCCAGCAGTTACTCGAAGTCCGGGATCGGGCCCGGGGAGCTGTTTTTT
>many|15|TRBV7-2|TRBD2|TRBJ2-1
CASSPAGARGNEQFF
TGTGCCAGCAGCCCCGCGGGAGCGCGAGGCAATGAGCAGTTCTTC
>once|18|TRBV24-1|TRBD2|TRBJ2-6
CATSDLGGVVFGANVLTF
TGTGCCACCAGTGACCTGGGGGGGGTCGTCTTTGGGGCCAACGTCCTGACTTTC
>.|15|TRBV29-1|.|TRBJ2-7
CSVELQGGETYEQYF
TGCAGCGTTGAGCTTCAAGGGGGAGAAACCTACGAGCAGTACTTC
>many|14|TRBV28|TRBD1|TRBJ1-5
CASRGQVSNQPQHF
TGTGCCAGCAGAGGACAGGTCAGCAATCAGCCCCAGCATTTT
>few|16|TRBV2|TRBD2|TRBJ2-7
CASLSPGLAETYEQYF
TGTGCCAGCTTAAGCCCGGGACTAGCGGAGACCTACGAGCAGTACTTC
>.|13|TRBV25-1|.|TRBJ2-1
CASSGLVTYVQFF
TGTGCCAGCAGTGGTCTAGTTACCTATGTGCAGTTCTTC